Listed below are T cell receptor beta chains from one sample, sequenced in a study of shared clonotypes between healthy human individuals. Sequencing was performed with immunoSEQ multiplex PCR; in TCRdb, only in-frame clones are kept and a portion is missing. The sample includes under 600,000 clones, almost 97% of them seen just once. Source material: naive CD4+ T cells sorted from blood. All receptors come from a woman aged 25 to 45 in good health. CDR3s include the opening cysteine and the closing phenylalanine or tryptophan. Fields, in order: CDR3 length, J gene, D gene, clone size, V gene, CDR3 DNA, CDR3 protein. D genes are given only for firm matches. Clone size is given for some rows only: seen once, a few or many times, or a class if the clone is expanded.

18 | TRBJ1-1 | . | once | TRBV4-1 | TGCGCCAGCACCCAAATCCGTCTTAAAGGGGACATGAACACTGAAGCTTTCTTT | CASTQIRLKGDMNTEAFF
15 | TRBJ1-1 | TRBD1 | . | TRBV10-3 | TGTGCCATCAGTGAGGGACAGGGAGGAAGGACTGAAGCTTTCTTT | CAISEGQGGRTEAFF
14 | TRBJ2-3 | TRBD1 | . | TRBV9 | TGTGCCAGCAGCGTTTACAGGGGCCCAGATACGCAGTATTTT | CASSVYRGPDTQYF
15 | TRBJ1-4 | TRBD1 | . | TRBV28 | TGTGCCAGCAGTGGATCGGGACAGGGGCGGGAAAAACTGTTTTTT | CASSGSGQGREKLFF
15 | TRBJ2-2 | TRBD2 | . | TRBV28 | TGTGCCAGCACGCGCGCTAGCGGCAGAGCCGGGGAGCTGTTTTTT | CASTRASGRAGELFF
16 | TRBJ2-2 | TRBD2 | . | TRBV28 | TGTGCCAGCGGCTCACTAGCGGGGTCCTACACCGGGGAGCTGTTTTTT | CASGSLAGSYTGELFF
13 | TRBJ2-3 | . | . | TRBV18 | TGTGCCAGCACCTCTGGGGCTGCAGATACGCAGTATTTT | CASTSGAADTQYF
16 | TRBJ2-1 | TRBD2 | . | TRBV11-2 | TGTGCCAGCAGCTCAAGACGGGGGACTAACTACAATGAGCAGTTCTTC | CASSSRRGTNYNEQFF
13 | TRBJ1-2 | . | . | TRBV18 | TGTGCCAGCTCAGTGGGGGCTAACTATGGCTACACCTTC | CASSVGANYGYTF
19 | TRBJ2-3 | TRBD2 | . | TRBV2 | TGTGCCAGCAGTCGACTAGCGGGAGGGCTGGGGTGGGGCACAGATACGCAGTATTTT | CASSRLAGGLGWGTDTQYF
14 | TRBJ2-5 | . | . | TRBV11-2 | TGTGCCAGCAGCTTAGCCGGGCGACGGGAGACCCAGTACTTC | CASSLAGRRETQYF
13 | TRBJ1-2 | . | . | TRBV6-6 | TGTGCCAGCAGTTGGCCCGGGAACCAAGGCTACACCTTC | CASSWPGNQGYTF
14 | TRBJ1-2 | . | . | TRBV7-4 | TGTGCCAGCAGCTTAGGGACGGTAAACTATGGCTACACCTTC | CASSLGTVNYGYTF
15 | TRBJ2-7 | TRBD1 | once | TRBV5-1 | TGCGCCAGCAGCAACCGGGACAGGGGATCCTACGAGCAGTACTTC | CASSNRDRGSYEQYF
14 | TRBJ1-4 | . | . | TRBV19 | TGTGCCAGTAGTATCGGCCGTAACCGGGAAAAACTGTTTTTT | CASSIGRNREKLFF
15 | TRBJ1-1 | TRBD1 | . | TRBV6-5 | TGTGCCAGCAGTTACTCCAGACAGGGGAGTACTGAAGCTTTCTTT | CASSYSRQGSTEAFF
11 | TRBJ1-1 | . | . | TRBV7-9 | TGTGCCAGCAGCTTTGGCACTGAAGCTTTCTTT | CASSFGTEAFF
14 | TRBJ2-7 | TRBD1 | . | TRBV4-3 | TGCGCCAGCAGCCGTCCGGGACAGGGCTACGAGCAGTACTTC | CASSRPGQGYEQYF
16 | TRBJ2-3 | TRBD2 | . | TRBV5-4 | TGTGCCAGCAGCTTGGGACTAGCGGGAGGAACAGATACGCAGTATTTT | CASSLGLAGGTDTQYF
16 | TRBJ2-7 | TRBD2 | . | TRBV7-2 | TGTGCCAGCAGCTTTGCGACCGGGACTAGCGGTTACGAGCAGTACTTC | CASSFATGTSGYEQYF
17 | TRBJ2-1 | . | . | TRBV7-9 | TGTGCCAGCAGCTTAGAGGGGCAGGGTCTACCTTCACATGAGCAGTTCTTC | CASSLEGQGLPSHEQFF
14 | TRBJ1-1 | . | . | TRBV19 | TGTGCCAGTAGTATTGGGGGTATGAACACTGAAGCTTTCTTT | CASSIGGMNTEAFF
12 | TRBJ2-7 | . | . | TRBV28 | TGTGCCAGCAGCCCCGGTTGGAACGAGCAGTACTTC | CASSPGWNEQYF
16 | TRBJ2-1 | TRBD2 | . | TRBV11-2 | TGTGCCAGCAGCTTAATTGCTAGCGGGATTTACAATGAGCAGTTCTTC | CASSLIASGIYNEQFF
15 | TRBJ2-1 | TRBD2 | . | TRBV11-3 | TGTGCCAGCAGCTTCCTGAGCGGGAGTGTTAATGAGCAGTTCTTC | CASSFLSGSVNEQFF
16 | TRBJ2-1 | TRBD2 | . | TRBV28 | TGTGCCAGCAGTTTAGGGGGACTAGCGGGAGGAGAAGAGCAGTTCTTC | CASSLGGLAGGEEQFF
13 | TRBJ1-1 | . | . | TRBV19 | TGTGCCAGTACGAGGACACTCAACACTGAAGCTTTCTTT | CASTRTLNTEAFF
13 | TRBJ2-7 | TRBD1 | . | TRBV10-1 | TGCGCCAGCAGCCTCGACAGGGCGTACGAGCAGTACTTC | CASSLDRAYEQYF
15 | TRBJ1-5 | TRBD1 | once | TRBV5-1 | TGCGCCAGCAGCCCCGGGACAGGAGCCCATCAGCCCCAGCATTTT | CASSPGTGAHQPQHF
14 | TRBJ2-2 | . | once | TRBV6-1 | TGTGCCAGCAGGGGCTCCCCCCCCACCGGGGAGCTGTTTTTT | CASRGSPPTGELFF
14 | TRBJ1-6 | TRBD1 | . | TRBV6-5 | TGTGCCAGCAGTGCACAGGGGATCAATTCACCCCTCCACTTT | CASSAQGINSPLHF
13 | TRBJ2-7 | TRBD2 | . | TRBV11-3 | TGTGCCAAGGGCGGGAGATCCGCCTACGAGCAGTACTTC | CAKGGRSAYEQYF
14 | TRBJ2-7 | . | . | TRBV28 | TGTGCCAGCAGTTCCCCCGGACAGTCCTACGAGCAGTACTTC | CASSSPGQSYEQYF
14 | TRBJ1-1 | . | few | TRBV10-3 | TGTGCCATCTCCTCGTTGGGGGGGAACACTGAAGCTTTCTTT | CAISSLGGNTEAFF
15 | TRBJ1-2 | TRBD1 | . | TRBV5-6 | TGTGCCAGCAGCTGGGTTGCAGGGGGATTTTTTGGCTACACCTTC | CASSWVAGGFFGYTF
13 | TRBJ2-5 | . | . | TRBV4-1 | TGCGCCAGCAGCCTTGGACTACTGGAGACCCAGTACTTC | CASSLGLLETQYF
13 | TRBJ1-2 | . | . | TRBV5-1 | TGCGCCAGCAGCTTGAGTACAGCGGATGGCTACACCTTC | CASSLSTADGYTF
12 | TRBJ1-2 | TRBD1 | . | TRBV29-1 | TGCAGCGTCCGGACAGGGGACTATGGCTACACCTTC | CSVRTGDYGYTF
14 | TRBJ1-1 | TRBD1 | . | TRBV9 | TGTGCCAGCAGCGCGCAGGGGGCGAACACTGAAGCTTTCTTT | CASSAQGANTEAFF
16 | TRBJ1-2 | . | . | TRBV28 | TGTGCCAGCAGTTTAGGCGTAGGGCTTGGATTCTATGGCTACACCTTC | CASSLGVGLGFYGYTF
17 | TRBJ2-7 | . | . | TRBV5-4 | TGTGCCAGCAGCCAAGAAATCCCCGGACAAAATCTGAGGGAGCAGTACTTC | CASSQEIPGQNLREQYF
13 | TRBJ2-5 | . | once | TRBV11-3 | TGTGCCAGCGCCCGGGACAACGAAGAGACCCAGTACTTC | CASARDNEETQYF